This T cell receptor (beta chain) was retrieved from a study of shared clonotypes between healthy human individuals. There were no recent acute infections or vaccinations among the donors, who were healthy HIV-negative adults. Within Nashville, Tennessee resided all donors, each a Caucasian adult. This was a deep-level run. TCRdb's table, derived via immunoSEQ multiplex PCR, lists solely in-frame clones and lacks some. The sample holds fewer than 650,000 clones, around 76% seen once. V shed 1 base, J shed 0 bases, and the junction held 8 bases outside the gene matches. This CDR3 is built from 17 residues. The germline V gene encodes CDR1 MGHRA and CDR2 YSYEKL.

This receptor was obtained from a woman aged 40 to 55 in good health. Some clones in this sample may be carry-over from other donors' samples. The sequencing input was PBMCs. This sequence joins TRBV4-1 and TRBJ1-2; 7 nucleotides align to TRBD1. The CDR3 reads CASSQGGQARTNYGYTF. The CDR3 DNA reads TGCGCCAGCAGCCAAGGTGGACAGGCCCGGACTAACTATGGCTACACCTTC.